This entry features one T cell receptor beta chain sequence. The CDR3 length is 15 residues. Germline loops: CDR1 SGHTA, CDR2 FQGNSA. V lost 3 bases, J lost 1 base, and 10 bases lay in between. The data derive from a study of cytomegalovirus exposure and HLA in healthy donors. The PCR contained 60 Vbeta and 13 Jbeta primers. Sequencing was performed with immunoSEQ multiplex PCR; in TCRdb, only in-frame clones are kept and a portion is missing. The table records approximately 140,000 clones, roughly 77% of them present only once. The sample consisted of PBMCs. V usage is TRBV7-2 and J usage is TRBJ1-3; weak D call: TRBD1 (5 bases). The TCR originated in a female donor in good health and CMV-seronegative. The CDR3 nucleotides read TGTGCCAGCAGCTTTTTGACAGTTTCTGGAAACACCATATATTTT. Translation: CASSFLTVSGNTIYF.